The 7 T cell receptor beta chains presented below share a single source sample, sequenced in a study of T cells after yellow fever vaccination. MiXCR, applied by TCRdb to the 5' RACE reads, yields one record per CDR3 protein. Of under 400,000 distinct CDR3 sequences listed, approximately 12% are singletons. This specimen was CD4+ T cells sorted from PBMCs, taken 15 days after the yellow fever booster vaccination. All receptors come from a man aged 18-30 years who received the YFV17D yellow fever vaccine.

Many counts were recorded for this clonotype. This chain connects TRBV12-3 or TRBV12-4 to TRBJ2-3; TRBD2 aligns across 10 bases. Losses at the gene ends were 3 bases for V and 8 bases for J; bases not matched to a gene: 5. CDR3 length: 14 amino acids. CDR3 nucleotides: TGTGCCAGCAGTTTCCTAGCGGGGGAAGGTACGCAGTATTTT. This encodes CASSFLAGEGTQYF.

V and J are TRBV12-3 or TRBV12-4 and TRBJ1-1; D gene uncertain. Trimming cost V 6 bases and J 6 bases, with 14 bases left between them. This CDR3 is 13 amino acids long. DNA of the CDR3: TGTGCCAGCAGCCTCCAGAGTTTCTCTGAAGCTTTCTTT. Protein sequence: CASSLQSFSEAFF.

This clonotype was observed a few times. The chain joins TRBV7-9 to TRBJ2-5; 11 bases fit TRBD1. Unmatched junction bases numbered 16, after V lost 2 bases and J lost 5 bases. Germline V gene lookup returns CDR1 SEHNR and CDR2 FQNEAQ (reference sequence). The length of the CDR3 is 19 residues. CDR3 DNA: TGTGCCAGCAGCTTATCGGCCCGGACAGGGGGCCGGTCAATGGAGACCCAGTACTTC. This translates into CASSLSARTGGRSMETQYF. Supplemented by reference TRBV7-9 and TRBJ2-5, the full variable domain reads DTGVSQNPRHKITKRGQNVTFRCDPISEHNRLYWYRQTLGQGPEFLTYFQNEAQLEKSRLLSDRFSAERPKGSFSTLEIQRTEQGDSAMYLCASSLSARTGGRSMETQYFGPGTRLLVL.

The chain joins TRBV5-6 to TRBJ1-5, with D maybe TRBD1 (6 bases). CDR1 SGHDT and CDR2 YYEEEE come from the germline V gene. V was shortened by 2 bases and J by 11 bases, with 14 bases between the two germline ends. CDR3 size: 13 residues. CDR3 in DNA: TGTGCCAGCAGCTTCGGACAGAACTTTGCCCAGCATTTT. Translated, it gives CASSFGQNFAQHF.

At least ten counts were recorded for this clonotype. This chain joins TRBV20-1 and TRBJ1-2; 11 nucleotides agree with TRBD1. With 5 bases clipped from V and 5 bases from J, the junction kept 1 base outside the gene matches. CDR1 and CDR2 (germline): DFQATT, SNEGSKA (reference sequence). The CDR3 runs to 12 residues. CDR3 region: CSAGQGAYGYTF. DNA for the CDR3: TGCAGTGCTGGACAGGGGGCGTATGGCTACACCTTC.

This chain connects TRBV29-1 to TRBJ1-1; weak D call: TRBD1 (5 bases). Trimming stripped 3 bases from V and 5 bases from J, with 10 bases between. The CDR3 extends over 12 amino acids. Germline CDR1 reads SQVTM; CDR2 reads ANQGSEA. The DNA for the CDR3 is TGCAGCGTTGAGCGACCAGGGACTGAAGCTTTCTTT. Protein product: CSVERPGTEAFF.

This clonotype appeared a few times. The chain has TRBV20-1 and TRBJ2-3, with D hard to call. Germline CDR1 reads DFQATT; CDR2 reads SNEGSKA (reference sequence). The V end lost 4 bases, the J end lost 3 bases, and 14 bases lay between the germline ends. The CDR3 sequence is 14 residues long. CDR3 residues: CSATSPWGTDTQYF. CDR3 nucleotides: TGCAGTGCTACTTCTCCCTGGGGTACAGATACGCAGTATTTT.